The 18 T cell receptor beta chains given below trace back to one sample, sequenced in a study of PD-1 blockade in classical Hodgkin lymphoma. Generated by immunoSEQ multiplex PCR, the TCRdb table keeps only in-frame clones and is missing some. The sample shows approximately 99,000 clones, around 89% of them seen only once. Brentuximab vedotin exposure varied among the patients, all of whom had relapsed after autologous stem cell transplantation. Source: peripheral blood mononuclear cells (PBMCs), taken before the second cycle of nivolumab. These receptor sequences come from a human donor with classical Hodgkin lymphoma.

The chain couples TRBV10-3 to TRBJ2-7; D is ambiguous. Germline V gene lookup returns CDR1 ENHRY and CDR2 SYGVKD. Trimming shortened V by 6 bases and J by 5 bases, and 11 bases separated the two germline ends. The CDR3 covers 12 residues. The DNA for the CDR3 is TGTGCCATCAGCTCAGAGGTAGACGAGCAGTACTTC. This codes for CAISSEVDEQYF.

J is TRBJ1-1 and V is TRBV5-4; a weak D match, TRBD1 (6 bases). V was shortened by 4 bases and J by 7 bases, with 14 bases between the two germline ends. CDR3 size: 13 residues. Germline-derived CDR1 and CDR2 are SGHNT and YYREEE (reference sequence). CDR3 nucleotides: TGTGCCAGCAGCGGGAACAGGGAGGGTGAAGCTTTCTTT. Translation: CASSGNREGEAFF.

The V gene is TRBV29-1, the J gene TRBJ2-3; D may correspond to TRBD1 or TRBD2 (6 bases each). Germline V gene sequence: CDR1 SQVTM, CDR2 ANQGSEA. CDR3 size: 12 residues. The V end was cut by 7 bases, the J end by 4 bases, with 12 bases between. The CDR3 DNA sequence: TGCAGCGCCATAGGGGGGTCAGATACGCAGTATTTT. Encoded protein: CSAIGGSDTQYF.

The chain is built from TRBV4-1 and TRBJ1-5; D call uncertain. The germline V gene has CDR1 MGHRA and CDR2 YSYEKL. The ends were cut back, 0 bases at V and 4 bases at J, with 10 bases in the middle. CDR3 length equals 15 residues. For the CDR3, the DNA is TGCGCCAGCAGCCAAGACCGGACCCGGAATCAGCCCCAGCATTTT. Residues: CASSQDRTRNQPQHF.

The chain has TRBV19 and TRBJ1-5, with 7 bases aligning to TRBD1. CDR1 and CDR2 (germline): LNHDA, SQIVND (reference sequence). This CDR3 contains 21 residues. V lost 0 bases, J lost 6 bases, and 23 bases stayed unmatched. CDR3 region: CASSIDHGAGGRISRIQPQHF. The DNA of the CDR3 is TGTGCCAGTAGTATAGATCACGGGGCAGGGGGAAGGATCAGCAGGATTCAGCCCCAGCATTTT.

J is TRBJ2-7 and V is TRBV29-1, with no clear D. Germline CDR1 SQVTM, CDR2 ANQGSEA. V lost 6 bases to trimming and J lost 5 bases, with 11 bases between them. The CDR3 is 11 amino acids. The CDR3 region is CSVKLVHEQYF. The CDR3 nucleotides are TGCAGCGTGAAGCTGGTCCACGAGCAGTACTTC.

This clone appeared once. J is TRBJ2-1 and V is TRBV4-1; no reliable D call. Germline assignment: CDR1 MGHRA and CDR2 YSYEKL. Trimming took off 3 bases at V and 2 bases at J, with 11 bases between the two ends. This CDR3 is 15 amino acids long. The CDR3 DNA is TGCGCCAGCAGCCACCCCGGTAGTCCCTACAATGAGCAGTTCTTC. This translates into CASSHPGSPYNEQFF.

The chain links TRBV29-1 to TRBJ1-1; the D is unclear. Trimming cost V 4 bases and J 7 bases, with 7 bases left between them. This CDR3 has 10 residues. Germline assignment: CDR1 SQVTM and CDR2 ANQGSEA. The CDR3, as DNA: TGCAGCGTTGGAAACTTTGAAGCTTTCTTT. Translated, it gives CSVGNFEAFF. Full variable domain (outside the CDR3, taken from reference TRBV29-1 and TRBJ1-1): SAVISQKPSRDICQRGTSLTIQCQVDSQVTMMFWYRQQPGQSLTLIATANQGSEATYESGFVIDKFPISRPNLTFSTLTVSNMSPEDSSIYLCSVGNFEAFFGQGTRLTVV.

The J gene is TRBJ1-1, the V gene TRBV15; unclear D gene. Trimming cost V 0 bases and J 5 bases, with 13 bases left between them. Germline V gene sequence: CDR1 LNHNV, CDR2 YYDKDF (reference sequence). CDR3 length: 15 residues. Here the CDR3 DNA reads TGTGCCACCAGCAGAGATCAGTACATGGAGACTGAAGCTTTCTTT. Protein product: CATSRDQYMETEAFF.

The J gene is TRBJ2-5, the V gene TRBV18; either TRBD1 or TRBD2 may supply D (6 bases each). This CDR3 is 17 amino acids long. Trimming pared 0 bases from V and 5 bases from J, leaving 19 bases between. From germline, CDR1 is KGHSH and CDR2 LQKENI. The CDR3 DNA reads TGTGCCAGCTCACCACCGGCAGGGGTAGGGAGGAAGGAGACCCAGTACTTC. Translating it yields CASSPPAGVGRKETQYF.

The chain recombines TRBV19 with TRBJ2-7; 12 bases match TRBD2. The CDR3 is 14 amino acids. Unmatched junction bases numbered 1, after V lost 3 bases and J lost 4 bases. CDR1 and CDR2 from the germline V gene are LNHDA and SQIVND (reference sequence). The chain's CDR3 is CASSMGLAGYEQYF. The CDR3 DNA reads TGTGCCAGTAGTATGGGACTAGCGGGTTACGAGCAGTACTTC.

The chain joins TRBV19 to TRBJ1-1, with TRBD1 matching 11 bases. CDR1 is LNHDA, CDR2 SQIVND, per germline (reference sequence). The CDR3 contains 14 residues. V shed 5 bases, J shed 5 bases, and the junction held 4 bases outside the gene matches. CDR3 loop: CASSLGQGATEAFF. In DNA form, the CDR3 reads TGTGCCAGTAGTTTAGGACAGGGGGCGACTGAAGCTTTCTTT.

The chain employs TRBV5-4 and TRBJ2-7; D assignment may be TRBD1 or TRBD2 (5 bases each). CDR3 size: 15 residues. Trimming removed 4 bases from V and 0 bases from J, with 14 bases in between. The V gene's germline CDR1 is SGHNT and CDR2 YYREEE (reference sequence). CDR3: CASSKGGGSSYEQYF. The CDR3 DNA follows: TGTGCCAGCAGCAAGGGTGGGGGAAGCTCCTACGAGCAGTACTTC.

Here the CDR3 reads CSAVDPSKVYTEAFF. The CDR3, as DNA: TGCAGCGCCGTGGACCCTTCGAAGGTGTACACTGAAGCTTTCTTT. The chain is built from TRBV29-1 and TRBJ1-1; no reliable D call. With 7 bases removed from V and 3 bases from J, the gap between germline ends came to 21 bases. Germline V gives CDR1 SQVTM, CDR2 ANQGSEA. The CDR3 has 15 amino acids.

The CDR3 reads CASSRLGLAGLNEQFF. The CDR3 region has the DNA TGCGCCAGCAGCCGATTGGGACTAGCGGGACTTAATGAGCAGTTCTTC. This chain joins TRBV4-1 and TRBJ2-1; 13 nucleotides match TRBD2. Per germline, CDR1 MGHRA and CDR2 YSYEKL. The CDR3 has 16 amino acids. V was clipped by 4 bases and J by 7 bases; unmatched bases: 7.

The genes are TRBV7-9 and TRBJ2-2; 7 bases fit TRBD2. Trimming at V came to 1 base and at J to 4 bases, leaving 6 bases not matched to a gene. The CDR3 spans 16 residues. Looked up from germline, CDR1 is SEHNR and CDR2 is FQNEAQ (reference sequence). The CDR3 DNA follows: TGTGCCAGCAGCTTAGGAATTCCTAGCGGCACCGGGGAGCTGTTTTTT. Protein sequence: CASSLGIPSGTGELFF.

In this sample, this clone turned up once. V gene TRBV7-2 combines with J gene TRBJ2-3; the D is unclear. Germline CDR1 SGHTA, CDR2 FQGNSA. The CDR3 runs to 16 residues. Trimming stripped 4 bases from V and 1 base from J, with 15 bases between. The DNA of the CDR3 is TGTGCCAGCAGCTCCCGAACACGCCAGGGCACAGATACGCAGTATTTT. Protein: CASSSRTRQGTDTQYF. Full variable domain (missing parts from reference TRBV7-2 and TRBJ2-3): GAGVSQSPSNKVTEKGKDVELRCDPISGHTALYWYRQSLGQGLEFLIYFQGNSAPDKSGLPSDRFSAERTGGSVSTLTIQRTQQEDSAVYLCASSSRTRQGTDTQYFGPGTRLTVL.

This clone was recorded a few times. This chain connects TRBV30 to TRBJ1-3; TRBD1 is a possible D gene (6 bases). Germline CDR1 is GTSNPN and CDR2 is SVGIG (reference sequence). V lost 8 bases, J lost 4 bases, and 18 bases lay in between. The CDR3 spans 14 residues. The CDR3 coding sequence is TGTGCCCTCCAGGGGCGAACAGGGGGAAACACCATATATTTT. This encodes CALQGRTGGNTIYF.